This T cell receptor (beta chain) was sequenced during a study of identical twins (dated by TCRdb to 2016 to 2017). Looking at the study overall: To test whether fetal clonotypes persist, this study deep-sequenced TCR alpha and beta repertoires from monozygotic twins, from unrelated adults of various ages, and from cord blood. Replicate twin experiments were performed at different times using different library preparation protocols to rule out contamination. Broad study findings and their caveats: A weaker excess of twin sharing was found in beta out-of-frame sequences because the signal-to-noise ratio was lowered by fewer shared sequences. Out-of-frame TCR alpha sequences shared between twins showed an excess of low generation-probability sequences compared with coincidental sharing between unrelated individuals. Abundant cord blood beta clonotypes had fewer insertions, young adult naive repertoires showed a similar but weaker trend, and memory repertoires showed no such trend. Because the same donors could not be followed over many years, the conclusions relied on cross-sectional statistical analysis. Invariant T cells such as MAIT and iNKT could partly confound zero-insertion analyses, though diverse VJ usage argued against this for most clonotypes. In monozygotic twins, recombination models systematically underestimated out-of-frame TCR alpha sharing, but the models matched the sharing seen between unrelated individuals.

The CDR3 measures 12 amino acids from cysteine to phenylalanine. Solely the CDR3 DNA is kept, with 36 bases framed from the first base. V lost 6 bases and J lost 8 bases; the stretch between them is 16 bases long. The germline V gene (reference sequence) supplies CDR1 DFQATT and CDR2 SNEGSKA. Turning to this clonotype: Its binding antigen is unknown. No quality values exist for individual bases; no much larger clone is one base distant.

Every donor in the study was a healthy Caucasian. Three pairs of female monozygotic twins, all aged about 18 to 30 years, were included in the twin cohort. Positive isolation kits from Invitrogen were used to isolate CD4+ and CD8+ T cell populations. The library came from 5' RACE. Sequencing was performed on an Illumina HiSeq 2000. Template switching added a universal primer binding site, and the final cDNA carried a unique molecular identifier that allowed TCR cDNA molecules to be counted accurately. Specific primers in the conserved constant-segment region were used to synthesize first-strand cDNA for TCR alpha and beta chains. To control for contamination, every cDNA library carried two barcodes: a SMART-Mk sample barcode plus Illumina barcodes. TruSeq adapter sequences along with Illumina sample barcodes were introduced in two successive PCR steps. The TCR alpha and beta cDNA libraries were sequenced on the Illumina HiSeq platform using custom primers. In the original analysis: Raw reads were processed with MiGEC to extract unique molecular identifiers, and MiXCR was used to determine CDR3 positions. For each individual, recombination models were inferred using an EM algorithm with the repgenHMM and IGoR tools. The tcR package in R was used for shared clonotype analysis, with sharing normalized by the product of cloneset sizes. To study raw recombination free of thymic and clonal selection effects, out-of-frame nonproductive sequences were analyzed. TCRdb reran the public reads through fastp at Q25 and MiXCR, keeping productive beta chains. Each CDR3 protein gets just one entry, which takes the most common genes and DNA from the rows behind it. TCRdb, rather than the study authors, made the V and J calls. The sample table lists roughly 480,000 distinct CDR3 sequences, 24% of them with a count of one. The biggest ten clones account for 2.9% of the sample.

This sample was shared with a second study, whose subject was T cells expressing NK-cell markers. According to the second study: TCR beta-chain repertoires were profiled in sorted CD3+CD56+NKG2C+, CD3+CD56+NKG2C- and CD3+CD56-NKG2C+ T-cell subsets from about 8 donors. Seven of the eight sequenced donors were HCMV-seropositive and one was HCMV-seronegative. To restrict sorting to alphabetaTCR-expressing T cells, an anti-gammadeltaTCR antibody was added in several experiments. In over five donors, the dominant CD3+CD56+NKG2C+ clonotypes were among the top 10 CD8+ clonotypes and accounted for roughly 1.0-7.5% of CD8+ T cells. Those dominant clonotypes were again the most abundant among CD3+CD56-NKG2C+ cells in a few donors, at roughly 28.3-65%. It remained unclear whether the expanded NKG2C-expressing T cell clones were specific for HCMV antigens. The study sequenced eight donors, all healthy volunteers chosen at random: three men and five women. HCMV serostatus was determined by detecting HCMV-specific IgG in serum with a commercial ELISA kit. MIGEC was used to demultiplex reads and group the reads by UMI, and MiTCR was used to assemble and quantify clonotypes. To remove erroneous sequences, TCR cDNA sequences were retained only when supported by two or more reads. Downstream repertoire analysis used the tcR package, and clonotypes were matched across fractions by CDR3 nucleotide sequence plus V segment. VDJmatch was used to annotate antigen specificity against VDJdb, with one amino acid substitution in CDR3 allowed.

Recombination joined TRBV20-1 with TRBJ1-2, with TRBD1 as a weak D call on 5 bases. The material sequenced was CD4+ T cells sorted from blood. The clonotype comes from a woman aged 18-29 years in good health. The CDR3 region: CSAAWGLSGYTF. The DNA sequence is TGCAGTGCGGCGTGGGGCCTCTCAGGCTACACCTTC.